Described below is a single TCR beta chain sequence and its context. The target antigen is unknown. These data originate in a study of shared clonotypes between healthy human individuals. General observations from the study: An expected dependence of interdonor clonotype sharing on sequencing depth was noted.

Naivety among CD8 cells was defined by CD45RO negativity and positive CCR7 selection, thereby excluding terminally differentiated effector memory CD45RA+ cells. Every donor, a Caucasian adult, lived in Nashville, Tennessee. V dropped 0 bases and J dropped 8; count of bases not matched to a gene: 6. CDR3 length equals 15 residues. Germline CDR1 and CDR2: MGHRA and YSYEKL. TCRdb's table, derived via immunoSEQ multiplex PCR, lists solely in-frame clones and lacks some. The sample has 550,000 to 750,000 clones, around 95% seen once. Sample: naive CD8+ T cells sorted from blood. The clonotype comes from a woman in her 30s in good health. The chain employs TRBV4-1 and TRBJ2-1; 8 bases fit TRBD2. The CDR3 here is CASSQEAGVQDEQFF. For the CDR3, the DNA is TGCGCCAGCAGCCAAGAAGCGGGAGTACAGGATGAGCAGTTCTTC.